This entry lists 18 T cell receptor beta chains sequenced from one sample in a study of cytomegalovirus exposure and HLA in healthy donors. Vbeta (60) and Jbeta (13) primers were used in the PCR. Profiling relied on immunoSEQ multiplex PCR, and the TCRdb table lists in-frame clones only, not all of them. The sample has 150,000 to 200,000 clones; roughly four fifths are singletons. Sequenced sample: PBMCs. The origin of the receptors is a man aged 40-55 years in good health and CMV-seropositive.

V and J are TRBV5-1 and TRBJ2-7, with TRBD2 identical over 11 bases. V dropped 4 bases and J dropped 0; count of bases not matched to a gene: 3. The CDR3 is made up of 15 amino acids. Germline CDR1 is SGHRS and CDR2 is YFSETQ. In nucleotides, the CDR3 is TGCGCCAGCAGCCAGGGACTAGCGGCCTCCTACGAGCAGTACTTC. Residues: CASSQGLAASYEQYF.

The chain recombines TRBV13 with TRBJ2-5, with TRBD2 matching 9 bases. The ends lost 4 bases at V and 1 base at J; junction bases unmatched: 7. Germline V CDR1 and CDR2: PRHDT, FYEKMQ (reference sequence). CDR3 size: 16 residues. The CDR3 region has the DNA TGTGCCAGCAGCTCCGGCCGGCGGGAGGGCCAAGAGACCCAGTACTTC. Its translation: CASSSGRREGQETQYF.

This rearrangement joins TRBV6-1 to TRBJ1-1, with 11 bases lining up with TRBD1. Losses at the gene ends were 7 bases for V and 7 bases for J; bases not matched to a gene: 5. From germline, CDR1 is MNHNS and CDR2 SASEGT. The CDR3 is made up of 13 amino acids. CDR3 in DNA: TGTGCCAGCACCTGGACAGGGGGCAATGAAGCTTTCTTT. This sequence encodes CASTWTGGNEAFF.

V gene TRBV10-2 combines with J gene TRBJ1-2, with 11 bases aligning to TRBD1. The CDR3 is 15 residues long. Unmatched junction bases numbered 3, after V lost 3 bases and J lost 3 bases. Germline V lookup: CDR1 WSHSY, CDR2 SAAADI. The CDR3 sequence is CASSDRTGGDYGYTF. The CDR3 DNA reads as TGCGCCAGCAGTGACCGGACAGGGGGCGACTATGGCTACACCTTC.

V is TRBV11-2 and J is TRBJ2-7, with D possibly being TRBD1 (6 bases). The CDR3 contains 13 residues. V was clipped by 5 bases and J by 4 bases, with 12 bases between them. Germline lookup yields CDR1 SGHAT and CDR2 FQNNGV. The CDR3 DNA follows: TGTGCCAGCAGCACCAGGGGAAAGTACGAGCAGTACTTC. Amino acids: CASSTRGKYEQYF. The full variable domain, completed using reference TRBV11-2 and TRBJ2-7, is EAGVAQSPRYKIIEKRQSVAFWCNPISGHATLYWYQQILGQGPKLLIQFQNNGVVDDSQLPKDRFSAERLKGVDSTLKIQPAKLEDSAVYLCASSTRGKYEQYFGPGTRLTVT.

The V call is TRBV2, the J call TRBJ1-5; no clear D gene. Trimming cost V 6 bases and J 0 bases, with 9 bases left between them. Germline lookup yields CDR1 SNHLY and CDR2 FYNNEI. CDR3 length equals 14 residues. CDR3 sequence reads: CASRQALSNQPQHF. The DNA for the CDR3 is TGTGCCAGCAGGCAAGCACTTAGCAATCAGCCCCAGCATTTT.

The rearrangement links TRBV14 to TRBJ2-7; 7 bases are a match to TRBD1. Losses at the gene ends were 4 bases for V and 0 bases for J; bases not matched to a gene: 3. Germline V gene data show CDR1 as SGHDN and CDR2 as FVKESK. The CDR3 is 14 amino acids. CDR3 in amino acids: CASSRTGSSYEQYF. As DNA, the CDR3 is TGTGCCAGCAGCCGGACAGGCAGCTCCTACGAGCAGTACTTC.

This rearrangement joins TRBV19 to TRBJ2-7, with TRBD1 identical over 8 bases. There are 14 residues in the CDR3. Germline V CDR1 and CDR2: LNHDA, SQIVND (reference sequence). V lost 5 bases, J lost 5 bases, and 8 bases stayed unmatched. CDR3 bases: TGTGCCAGTAGTTTCCGACAGGGGCGCGACGAGCAGTACTTC. Translated: CASSFRQGRDEQYF.

This chain links TRBV19 with TRBJ2-3; D is unresolved. The CDR3 runs 14 residues. Germline CDR1 is LNHDA and CDR2 is SQIVND (reference sequence). V lost 5 bases to trimming and J lost 0 bases, with 9 bases between them. CDR3 sequence (DNA): TGTGCCAGTAGTTCACGGGTTAGCACAGATACGCAGTATTTT. Translating gives CASSSRVSTDTQYF.

CDR3 amino acids: CASTPRQGAYNEQFF. Written as DNA, the CDR3 is TGTGCCAGTACCCCCAGACAGGGCGCCTACAATGAGCAGTTCTTC. The rearrangement links TRBV19 to TRBJ2-1; 7 nucleotides match TRBD1. With V trimmed by 7 bases and J by 2 bases, 8 bases remained unmatched. This CDR3 contains 15 residues. The germline CDR1 and CDR2 sequences are LNHDA and SQIVND (reference sequence).

J is TRBJ1-4 and V is TRBV28; 7 positions agree with TRBD1. Per the germline V gene, CDR1 is MDHEN and CDR2 is SYDVKM. Unmatched junction bases numbered 21, after V lost 7 bases and J lost 7 bases. The CDR3 sequence is 18 residues long. The CDR3 nucleotides are TGTGCCAGCACCCTAGGAAAACGAGGGGGCGGGAAAGGTGAAAAACTGTTTTTT. Translation gives CASTLGKRGGGKGEKLFF.

This clone was picked up one time. The chain joins TRBV6-5 to TRBJ2-5; the D gene is possibly TRBD1 (6 bases). Looked up from germline, CDR1 is MNHEY and CDR2 is SVGAGI. The V end lost 5 bases, the J end lost 1 base, and 11 bases lay between the germline ends. CDR3 length equals 14 residues. CDR3 nucleotide sequence: TGTGCCAGCAGTAACTACAGGGCCCAAGAGACCCAGTACTTC. This codes for CASSNYRAQETQYF.

The chain has TRBV27 and TRBJ1-1; 7 nucleotides line up with TRBD1. CDR3 length: 16 amino acids. V gave up 6 bases and J gave up 0 bases; unmatched junction bases: 10. Germline CDR1 is MNHEY and CDR2 is SMNVEV (reference sequence). CDR3 amino acids: CASRTDPGQLNTEAFF. The CDR3, as DNA: TGTGCCAGCAGGACCGACCCGGGACAGCTGAACACTGAAGCTTTCTTT.

V and J are TRBV15 and TRBJ2-3; 8 bases line up with TRBD2. The germline V gene has CDR1 LNHNV and CDR2 YYDKDF (reference sequence). The CDR3 is 16 amino acids. V was pared by 0 bases and J by 1 base, with 3 bases of the junction left unmatched. Here the CDR3 DNA reads TGTGCCACCAGCAGAGATACAGCGGGGGGCACAGATACGCAGTATTTT. This sequence encodes CATSRDTAGGTDTQYF.

The gene calls are TRBV4-2 and TRBJ2-1; 14 bases fit TRBD2. The V and J ends lost 1 base and 9 bases, in that order; junction bases with no gene match: 8. This CDR3 contains 17 residues. The germline CDR1 and CDR2 sequences are LGHNA and YNFKEQ. The CDR3 sequence is CASSQARTSGGKGEQFF. The CDR3 DNA reads TGTGCCAGCAGCCAAGCCCGGACTAGCGGGGGGAAAGGTGAGCAGTTCTTC.

V and J are TRBV18 and TRBJ2-2, with TRBD2 as a possible D gene (5 bases). The CDR3 loop spans 15 amino acids. V was trimmed by 5 bases and J by 4 bases, leaving 14 bases between them. Germline CDR1 and CDR2: KGHSH and LQKENI. The DNA for the CDR3 is TGTGCCAGCTCAGAGGCCCAGAGCGGCACCGGGGAGCTGTTTTTT. It yields the protein CASSEAQSGTGELFF.

The gene calls are TRBV6-1 and TRBJ2-2; D is uncertain. V lost 2 bases and J 1 base, leaving 8 bases between the germline ends. The CDR3 loop spans 15 amino acids. The germline gives CDR1 MNHNS, CDR2 SASEGT. CDR3 nucleotides: TGTGCCAGCAGTGAATCGAGAGGGAACACCGGGGAGCTGTTTTTT. Translating it yields CASSESRGNTGELFF.

The rearrangement links TRBV7-6 to TRBJ2-4, with 7 bases matching TRBD1. With 6 bases clipped from V and 2 bases from J, the junction kept 16 bases outside the gene matches. Germline V gene lookup returns CDR1 SGHVS and CDR2 FNYEAQ. This CDR3 spans 18 amino acids. This chain's CDR3 is CASRHNPLQGRSKNIQYF. Here the CDR3 DNA reads TGTGCCAGCAGACACAACCCATTACAGGGGAGATCCAAAAACATTCAGTACTTC.